This T cell receptor (beta chain) was identified during a study of blood T cell repertoires in COVID-19 (dated by TCRdb to about 2020). Describing the broader study: The collaborator samples originated in the United States, Italy and Spain and spanned the acute and convalescent phases of COVID-19. Samples were obtained from the ongoing ImmuneRACE study (first 160 participants) and from about 1,300 subjects provided by 6 global collaborators. Where available, HLA class I and class II types were obtained from metadata supplied by the sample provider rather than from assay-based typing. The prospective study material was composed of cDNA or gDNA derived from T cells, B-cell-depleted T cells, or PBMCs. The repertoires were released in a freely available public database meant as a resource for research on the immune response to SARS-CoV-2. Sample metadata almost always included a de-identified subject ID, COVID-19 status, age in years and sex. Deeply sampled blood TCRbeta repertoires from subjects exposed to, actively infected with, or recovered from COVID-19 were included in the dataset.

The immunoSEQ Assay, a bias-controlled multiplex PCR, was used to amplify TCRbeta CDR3 regions from genomic DNA. On the authors' methods: The number of nucleated cells in each sample was estimated by amplification of reference gene primers within the assay. Sequence reads were collapsed and filtered to measure the absolute abundance of every unique TCRbeta CDR3 rearrangement. For each sample, productive Simpson clonality was calculated as the square root of Simpson's diversity index across productive rearrangements. This immuneACCESS table, as held by TCRdb, lists in-frame sequences with V and J called but not all clones. Of the missing ones, under half trace to an unresolved V gene in checked studies; the others have no known cause. The DNA gave D and trimming, while V, J and clone size come from that table. The sample table shows about 250,000 clones, and about 88% are seen once. In total, the top ten clones hold approximately 3% of the sample.

Enrolling through a virtual design, the prospective study's participants ranged in age from roughly 18 to 90 years and lived across more than 20 United States geographic areas. In the prospective study, participants were assigned to cohorts based on the clinical history participants reported in a screening survey and a study questionnaire. Recovered participants in ImmuneRACE Cohort 3 were defined as having two consecutive negative NP/OP PCR tests, clearance from a healthcare professional, or resolution of symptoms. In the prospective study, mobile phlebotomists collected whole blood, serum and a nasopharyngeal or oropharyngeal swab from each participant. Prospective study participants could optionally give additional blood draws and questionnaires over an approximately 2-month period. Before DNA extraction, prospective study blood samples were shipped either frozen or at room temperature. In the case of this clone: Its antigen has not been determined. No per-base quality is available; no much larger clone lies one base away.

CDR1 and CDR2, looked up from the germline V gene, are KGHSH and LQKENI. Trimming takes 4 bases from V and 1 base from J, and the germline ends sit 7 bases apart. From cysteine to phenylalanine, the CDR3 is 13 amino acids long. Here the CDR3 DNA is all that survives: 39 bases in frame from base 1. Results the study describes overall, beyond this receptor: How much clinical and demographic metadata was included differed by source and by participant, and the metadata was provided uncurated.

Sequenced: PBMCs or T cells enriched from blood (not recorded which). The sequence derives from a woman aged 45-65 years who had recovered from COVID-19. The rearranged segments are TRBV18 and TRBJ1-1, and possibly TRBD1, on 6 matching bases. This receptor carries the CDR3 CASSHRENTEAFF. The DNA is TGTGCCAGCTCACACAGGGAGAACACTGAAGCTTTCTTT.